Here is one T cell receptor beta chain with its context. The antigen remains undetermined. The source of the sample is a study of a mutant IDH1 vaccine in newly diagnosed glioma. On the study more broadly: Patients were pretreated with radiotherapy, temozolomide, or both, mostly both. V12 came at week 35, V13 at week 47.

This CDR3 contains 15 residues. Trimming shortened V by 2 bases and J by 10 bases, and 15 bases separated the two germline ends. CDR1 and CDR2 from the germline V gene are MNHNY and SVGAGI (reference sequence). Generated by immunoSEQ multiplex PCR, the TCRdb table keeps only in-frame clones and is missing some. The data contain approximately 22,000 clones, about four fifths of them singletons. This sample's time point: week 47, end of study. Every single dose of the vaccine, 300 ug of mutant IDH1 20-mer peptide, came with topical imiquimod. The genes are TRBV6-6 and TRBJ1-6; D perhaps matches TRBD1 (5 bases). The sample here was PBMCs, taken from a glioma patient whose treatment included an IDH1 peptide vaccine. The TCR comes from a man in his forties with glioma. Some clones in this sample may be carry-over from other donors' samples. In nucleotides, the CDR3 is TGTGCCAGCAGTTACCAACAGGAGATTGGATCACCCCTCCACTTT. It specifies CASSYQQEIGSPLHF.